A single sample is the source of the 25 T cell receptor beta chains below, sequenced in a study of long-term antiretroviral therapy in people with HIV. Runs used v3.0 of the immunoSEQ assay and were done at survey level. Repertoires were generated with immunoSEQ multiplex PCR, while TCRdb's copy carries only in-frame clones and drops some. The table includes 15,000 to 20,000 clones, roughly 88% detected once. The sample in question was unsorted PBMCs, obtained more than 2.2 years before starting antiretroviral therapy. Receptors originate from a woman in her thirties with HIV.

The chain couples TRBV7-3 to TRBJ2-5; the D gene is possibly TRBD2 (6 bases). Germline loops: CDR1 SGHTA, CDR2 FQGTGA. The CDR3 spans 15 residues. Deletions cut 5 bases from V and 2 bases from J, with 15 bases between. The CDR3 is CASSPGGAGQETQYF. The CDR3 coding sequence is TGTGCCAGCAGCCCCGGAGGGGCGGGACAAGAGACCCAGTACTTC. Combining the CDR3 with reference TRBV7-3 and TRBJ2-5 gives the whole variable domain GAGVSQTPSNKVTEKGKYVELRCDPISGHTALYWYRQSLGQGPEFLIYFQGTGAADDSGLPNDRFFAVRPEGSVSTLKIQRTERGDSAVYLCASSPGGAGQETQYFGPGTRLLVL.

This chain uses TRBV30 with TRBJ1-1; D might be TRBD1 (6 bases). The V and J ends lost 4 bases and 7 bases respectively, with 19 bases between them. From germline, CDR1 is GTSNPN and CDR2 SVGIG (reference sequence). The CDR3 consists of 14 residues. The CDR3 here is CAWNKGQSTFEAFF. CDR3 nucleotide sequence: TGTGCCTGGAATAAAGGACAGAGTACTTTTGAAGCTTTCTTT.

The DNA of the CDR3 is TGTGCCAGCAGTGAAGGGACCCCTGGGAATAATTCACCCCTCCACTTT. It yields the protein CASSEGTPGNNSPLHF. V usage is TRBV2 and J usage is TRBJ1-6; D gene uncertain. CDR3 length: 16 amino acids. V dropped 1 base and J dropped 5 bases, with 12 bases sitting between them. In germline, CDR1 is SNHLY, CDR2 FYNNEI.

This sequence joins TRBV10-1 and TRBJ1-1; maybe TRBD1 (5 bases). V was clipped by 4 bases and J by 6 bases, with 12 bases between them. This CDR3 spans 13 amino acids. Germline V gives CDR1 WNHNN, CDR2 SYGVQD (reference sequence). DNA of the CDR3: TGCGCCAGCAGTGCCGCAGGGCACGCTGAAGCTTTCTTT. It translates to CASSAAGHAEAFF.

CDR3 sequence (DNA): TGTGCCATCAGTGAGTCGACTCGGACTAGCGGGGGAGAGCAGTTCTTC. The encoded protein is CAISESTRTSGGEQFF. The chain employs TRBV10-3 and TRBJ2-1; TRBD2 agrees at 13 bases. The CDR3 has 16 residues. In germline, CDR1 is ENHRY, CDR2 SYGVKD. J gave up 10 bases and V 0 bases, and 6 bases lay outside the gene matches.

The chain's CDR3 is CAISEAGQGNYGTQYF. CDR3 nucleotides: TGTGCCATCAGTGAGGCCGGACAGGGGAACTATGGGACCCAGTACTTC. This chain connects TRBV10-3 to TRBJ2-5; 9 bases fit TRBD1. This CDR3 has 16 amino acids. The germline CDR1 and CDR2 sequences are ENHRY and SYGVKD. V lost 2 bases, J lost 7 bases, and 11 bases stayed unmatched.

The V gene is TRBV6-6, the J gene TRBJ2-1; D unclear. V was trimmed by 7 bases and J by 7 bases, leaving 8 bases between them. The germline gives CDR1 MNHNY, CDR2 SVGAGI (reference sequence). The CDR3 is 11 amino acids. Here the CDR3 reads CASTIENEQFF. CDR3 DNA: TGTGCCAGCACCATAGAAAATGAGCAGTTCTTC.

The CDR3 DNA sequence: TGTGCCAGCAACCAGGAGGGGAATCAGCCCCAGCATTTT. Translation: CASNQEGNQPQHF. The rearrangement links TRBV2 to TRBJ1-5; weak D call: TRBD1 (5 bases). V lost 7 bases, J lost 4 bases, and 11 bases lay in between. The CDR3 loop spans 13 amino acids. From germline, CDR1 is SNHLY and CDR2 FYNNEI.

This chain uses TRBV19 with TRBJ1-1; weak D call: TRBD1 (5 bases). V shed 2 bases and J shed 3 bases, with 7 bases lying between them. CDR3 length: 13 residues. The germline gives CDR1 LNHDA, CDR2 SQIVND (reference sequence). This CDR3 is CASSIPGDTEAFF. The CDR3 DNA sequence: TGTGCCAGTAGTATACCGGGGGACACTGAAGCTTTCTTT. Variable domain in full (rest from reference TRBV19 and TRBJ1-1): DGGITQSPKYLFRKEGQNVTLSCEQNLNHDAMYWYRQDPGQGLRLIYYSQIVNDFQKGDIAEGYSVSREKKESFPLTVTSAQKNPTAFYLCASSIPGDTEAFFGQGTRLTVV.

CDR3 sequence: CASSQTRQGVHGQYF. CDR3 coding DNA: TGTGCCAGCAGTCAAACTAGACAGGGCGTCCACGGGCAGTACTTC. J is TRBJ2-7 and V is TRBV6-5, with 7 bases that match TRBD1. There are 15 residues in the CDR3. The trim removed 5 bases at V and 9 bases at J, leaving 16 bases unmatched. Germline lookup yields CDR1 MNHEY and CDR2 SVGAGI.

The gene calls are TRBV6-1 and TRBJ1-5; no reliable D call. The CDR3 length is 15 residues. The germline V gene encodes CDR1 MNHNS and CDR2 SASEGT. V was trimmed by 3 bases and J by 2 bases, leaving 11 bases between them. The CDR3 reads CASSDRPWGNQPQHF. The CDR3, as DNA: TGTGCCAGCAGTGACCGCCCTTGGGGCAATCAGCCCCAGCATTTT.

The chain links TRBV4-3 to TRBJ1-2, with D maybe TRBD1 (5 bases). CDR3 size: 14 residues. Trimming pared 0 bases from V and 8 bases from J, leaving 13 bases between. Germline CDR1 LGHNA, CDR2 YSLEER. CDR3 nucleotide sequence: TGCGCCAGCAGCCAAGAGATCGCAGGGACGGGCTACACCTTC. Its translation is CASSQEIAGTGYTF.

The chain couples TRBV10-3 to TRBJ1-2; tentative D call: TRBD1 (5 bases). V was trimmed by 10 bases and J by 8 bases, leaving 29 bases between them. Per germline, CDR1 ENHRY and CDR2 SYGVKD. The CDR3 is 16 residues long. CDR3 DNA: TGTGCCACAAATCGGTTCGTGGGTCTAGCGGGGCAAGGCTACACCTTC. Its translation is CATNRFVGLAGQGYTF.

CDR3 region: CAGTGYTANYGYTF. The CDR3 bases are TGTGCAGGGACAGGTTATACTGCTAACTATGGCTACACCTTC. The V gene is TRBV2, the J gene TRBJ1-2, with 8 positions matching TRBD1. The germline V gene encodes CDR1 SNHLY and CDR2 FYNNEI. The CDR3 has 14 residues.

J is TRBJ2-7 and V is TRBV5-6; D is possibly TRBD1 (5 bases). CDR1 is SGHDT and CDR2 is YYEEEE in the germline V gene. V lost 0 bases and J 2 bases, leaving 9 bases between the germline ends. The CDR3 sequence is 14 residues long. The CDR3 DNA sequence: TGTGCCAGCAGCTTGGTAGGGGTTCCCTACGAGCAGTACTTC. Translation gives CASSLVGVPYEQYF.

The chain couples TRBV5-6 to TRBJ1-2; TRBD1 is a possible D gene (6 bases). This CDR3 is built from 14 residues. V gave up 4 bases and J gave up 3 bases, with 13 bases separating them. Germline V gene data show CDR1 as SGHDT and CDR2 as YYEEEE. CDR3 loop: CASSLGGLDYGYTF. As DNA, the CDR3 is TGTGCCAGCAGCCTGGGGGGGCTAGACTATGGCTACACCTTC.

This chain uses TRBV10-3 with TRBJ2-5; 10 bases match TRBD1. CDR3 size: 15 residues. Germline trimming cut 3 bases from V and 2 bases from J; bases unmatched to any gene: 3. Germline loops: CDR1 ENHRY, CDR2 SYGVKD. CDR3 sequence reads: CAISERTGGQETQYF. The CDR3 DNA sequence: TGTGCCATCAGTGAAAGGACAGGGGGACAAGAGACCCAGTACTTC.

This chain's CDR3 is CASSEDRVAGNTIYF. For the CDR3, the DNA is TGTGCCAGCAGTGAGGACAGGGTAGCTGGAAACACCATATATTTT. The chain employs TRBV6-1 and TRBJ1-3, with 8 positions matching TRBD1. This CDR3 is built from 15 residues. Looked up from germline, CDR1 is MNHNS and CDR2 is SASEGT. With V trimmed by 3 bases and J by 2 bases, 3 bases remained unmatched.

This chain links TRBV7-2 with TRBJ2-3; D unresolved. This CDR3 region has 14 residues. Per germline, CDR1 SGHTA and CDR2 FQGNSA. The ends were cut back, 2 bases at V and 8 bases at J, with 14 bases in the middle. In DNA form, the CDR3 reads TGTGCCAGCAGCTTAACGACTTCCGAACGTACGCAGTATTTT. Protein sequence: CASSLTTSERTQYF.

This clone was picked up one time. The V and J genes are TRBV29-1 and TRBJ1-5; 9 bases line up with TRBD1. With V trimmed by 6 bases and J by 2 bases, 2 bases remained unmatched. The CDR3 length is 13 residues. From germline, CDR1 is SQVTM and CDR2 ANQGSEA. CDR3 coding DNA: TGCAGCGTCTGGACAGGGGGCAATCAGCCCCAGCATTTT. It yields the protein CSVWTGGNQPQHF.

The chain employs TRBV5-1 and TRBJ2-7; 10 bases are a match to TRBD2. Germline V lookup: CDR1 SGHRS, CDR2 YFSETQ. Germline trimming cut 0 bases from V and 3 bases from J; bases unmatched to any gene: 3. The CDR3 is 15 residues long. The chain's CDR3 is CASSLDTSGVYEQYF. The CDR3 region has the DNA TGCGCCAGCAGCTTGGATACTAGCGGGGTCTACGAGCAGTACTTC.

The CDR3 region has the DNA TGTGCCAGCAGCTTAGCGGTCGGCTACAGACTTAACGACGAGCAGTACTTC. It translates to CASSLAVGYRLNDEQYF. V usage is TRBV7-8 and J usage is TRBJ2-7; no firm D call. CDR1 SGHVS and CDR2 FQNEAQ come from the germline V gene. The CDR3 has 17 amino acids. V was cut by 0 bases and J by 5 bases, with 20 bases left in between.

The chain joins TRBV5-4 to TRBJ2-7, with a possible D match to TRBD1 (7 bases). Trimming removed 4 bases from V and 6 bases from J, with 23 bases in between. CDR1 SGHNT and CDR2 YYREEE come from the germline V gene (reference sequence). This CDR3 has 16 residues. Here the CDR3 DNA reads TGTGCCAGCAGCGATCCCCGACAGGGTTGGGGAGGCGAGCAGTACTTC. Encoded protein: CASSDPRQGWGGEQYF. The complete variable domain, with remaining parts taken from reference TRBV5-4 and TRBJ2-7, reads ETGVTQSPTHLIKTRGQQVTLRCSSQSGHNTVSWYQQALGQGPQFIFQYYREEENGRGNFPPRFSGLQFPNYSSELNVNALELDDSALYLCASSDPRQGWGGEQYFGPGTRLTVT.

The V and J genes are TRBV6-6 and TRBJ1-1; 7 nucleotides line up with TRBD1. The V gene end was trimmed by 5 bases and the J gene end by 4 bases; junction bases not matched to a gene: 7. From germline, CDR1 is MNHNY and CDR2 SVGAGI (reference sequence). The CDR3 has 14 residues. CDR3 in amino acids: CASSTQGGGTEAFF. The CDR3 nucleotides are TGTGCCAGCAGTACCCAAGGGGGCGGCACTGAAGCTTTCTTT.

The genes are TRBV18 and TRBJ2-2; TRBD2 might be the D (5 bases). V was pared by 0 bases and J by 2 bases, with 13 bases between. CDR3 length: 17 residues. Germline values: CDR1 KGHSH, CDR2 LQKENI. CDR3: CASSPPSARTNTGELFF. CDR3 coding DNA: TGTGCCAGCTCACCACCCTCCGCCCGGACTAACACCGGGGAGCTGTTTTTT.